One and the same sample provided the 14 T cell receptor beta chains below, sequenced in a study of blood T cell repertoires in COVID-19. The table came from immunoSEQ multiplex PCR; TCRdb's copy has only in-frame clones and leaves some out. The repertoire has 140,000 to 150,000 clones, 80% to 90% of them found once; the top ten carry roughly a tenth. Sequenced input: peripheral blood. All receptors come from a man between 60 and 75 years old with active or convalescent COVID-19.

The J gene is TRBJ1-6, the V gene TRBV6-2 or TRBV6-3; perhaps TRBD1 as D (5 bases). The CDR3 extends over 14 amino acids. Germline V gene sequence: CDR1 MNHEY, CDR2 SVGEGT. V lost 2 bases and J 5 bases, leaving 7 bases between the germline ends. CDR3 protein: CASSYGRDNSPLHF. CDR3 coding DNA: TGTGCCAGCAGTTACGGCAGGGATAATTCACCCCTCCACTTT.

A few counts support this clone. This rearrangement joins TRBV12-3 or TRBV12-4 to TRBJ1-2; 9 nucleotides align to TRBD1. The CDR3 totals 13 residues. V shed 5 bases and J 8 bases; nucleotides not matched to a gene: 6. CDR3 in DNA: TGTGCCAGCAGTCCTAACAGGGGGCACGGCTACACCTTC. Translating gives CASSPNRGHGYTF.

A single count supports this clone. The chain couples TRBV7-8 to TRBJ2-3, with 13 bases lining up with TRBD2. Germline CDR1 and CDR2: SGHVS and FQNEAQ. Trimming removed 4 bases from V and 2 bases from J; junction bases left unmatched: 18. CDR3 size: 21 residues. The CDR3 loop reads CASSSVGTSGTLGPDTDTQYF. CDR3 bases: TGTGCCAGCAGCTCAGTAGGGACTAGCGGGACACTTGGTCCTGACACAGATACGCAGTATTTT.

CDR3 in amino acids: CASSQEGQGGSRYGYTF. The CDR3 DNA is TGCGCCAGCAGCCAAGAGGGACAGGGAGGGTCTCGGTATGGCTACACCTTC. The chain is built from TRBV4-3 and TRBJ1-2; TRBD1 aligns across 9 bases. J was trimmed by 5 bases and V by 0 bases; bases with no gene match: 10. The germline gives CDR1 LGHNA, CDR2 YSLEER. The CDR3 is 17 residues long.

V usage is TRBV6-1 and J usage is TRBJ1-1, with D tentatively TRBD1 (6 bases). The length of the CDR3 is 18 residues. V shed 2 bases and J shed 0 bases, with 19 bases lying between them. Germline lookup yields CDR1 MNHNS and CDR2 SASEGT. This chain's CDR3 is CASSENRAGENMNTEAFF. CDR3 bases: TGTGCCAGCAGTGAAAACCGGGCAGGGGAAAACATGAACACTGAAGCTTTCTTT.

V gene TRBV7-9 combines with J gene TRBJ2-7; possibly TRBD1 for D (6 bases). This CDR3 is 13 amino acids long. V was pared by 4 bases and J by 3 bases, with 10 bases between. In germline, CDR1 is SEHNR, CDR2 FQNEAQ (reference sequence). The CDR3 sequence is CASSSNRVYEQYF. As DNA, the CDR3 is TGTGCCAGCAGCTCGAACAGGGTCTACGAGCAGTACTTC.

The CDR3 spells CASSPRTGAYNEQFF. The CDR3 DNA reads as TGTGCCAGCAGCCCACGGACAGGGGCCTACAATGAGCAGTTCTTC. V usage is TRBV11-3 and J usage is TRBJ2-1; 9 bases line up with TRBD1. The CDR3 spans 15 residues. The germline V gene encodes CDR1 SGHNT and CDR2 YENEEA. The V and J ends lost 5 bases and 2 bases, in that order; junction bases with no gene match: 4.

The V gene is TRBV16, the J gene TRBJ2-7, with 8 bases that match TRBD1. With V trimmed by 0 bases and J by 12 bases, 10 bases remained unmatched. The CDR3 extends over 14 amino acids. The germline CDR1 and CDR2 sequences are KGHSY and FQNENV. The CDR3 nucleotides read TGTGCCAGCAGCCAATCAGTGCAGGGGGCCGAGTGGTACTTC. It specifies CASSQSVQGAEWYF.

The V call is TRBV9, the J call TRBJ1-2; TRBD1 might be the D (6 bases). The V end was cut by 4 bases, the J end by 8 bases, with 12 bases between. Looked up from germline, CDR1 is SGDLS and CDR2 is YYNGEE. The CDR3 length is 12 residues. CDR3 bases: TGTGCCAGCAGCCCCATAGGGGGAGGCTACACCTTC. Translated: CASSPIGGGYTF.

This clone was counted a single time. The V and J genes are TRBV5-1 and TRBJ1-1; the D gene is possibly TRBD1 (5 bases). Per germline, CDR1 SGHRS and CDR2 YFSETQ. The V end was cut by 1 base, the J end by 1 base, with 11 bases between. This CDR3 contains 15 residues. The CDR3 nucleotides read TGCGCCAGCAGCTTGTATGCTCAGGGGAACACTGAAGCTTTCTTT. Translation: CASSLYAQGNTEAFF.

This chain joins TRBV10-1 and TRBJ2-1; 11 bases align to TRBD2. CDR1 is WNHNN, CDR2 SYGVQD, per germline (reference sequence). This CDR3 contains 16 residues. Trimming at V came to 6 bases and at J to 1 base, leaving 5 bases not matched to a gene. The CDR3 loop reads CASSETSGKSYNEQFF. The CDR3 DNA is TGCGCCAGCAGCGAGACTAGCGGGAAATCCTACAATGAGCAGTTCTTC.

The rearrangement joins TRBV28 to TRBJ2-7; 9 positions match TRBD2. There are 15 residues in the CDR3. V lost 4 bases and J lost 4; bases outside the gene matches: 8. Per germline, CDR1 MDHEN and CDR2 SYDVKM. The CDR3 loop reads CASSSGTSSWYEQYF. The CDR3 DNA reads TGTGCCAGCAGTTCAGGGACTAGCTCATGGTACGAGCAGTACTTC.

This chain connects TRBV30 to TRBJ1-1; 8 positions agree with TRBD1. The CDR3 has 12 residues. Trimming at V came to 8 bases and at J to 5 bases, leaving 7 bases not matched to a gene. Per germline, CDR1 GTSNPN and CDR2 SVGIG (reference sequence). This CDR3 reads CAGTGSGTEAFF. The DNA of the CDR3 is TGTGCCGGGACAGGCAGCGGGACTGAAGCTTTCTTT.

CDR3 DNA: TGTGCCAGCAGTTCCCTCTATGGCTACACCTTC. This translates into CASSSLYGYTF. This sequence joins TRBV12-3 or TRBV12-4 and TRBJ1-2; D is ambiguous. This CDR3 contains 11 residues. V was clipped by 4 bases and J by 4 bases, with 4 bases between them.